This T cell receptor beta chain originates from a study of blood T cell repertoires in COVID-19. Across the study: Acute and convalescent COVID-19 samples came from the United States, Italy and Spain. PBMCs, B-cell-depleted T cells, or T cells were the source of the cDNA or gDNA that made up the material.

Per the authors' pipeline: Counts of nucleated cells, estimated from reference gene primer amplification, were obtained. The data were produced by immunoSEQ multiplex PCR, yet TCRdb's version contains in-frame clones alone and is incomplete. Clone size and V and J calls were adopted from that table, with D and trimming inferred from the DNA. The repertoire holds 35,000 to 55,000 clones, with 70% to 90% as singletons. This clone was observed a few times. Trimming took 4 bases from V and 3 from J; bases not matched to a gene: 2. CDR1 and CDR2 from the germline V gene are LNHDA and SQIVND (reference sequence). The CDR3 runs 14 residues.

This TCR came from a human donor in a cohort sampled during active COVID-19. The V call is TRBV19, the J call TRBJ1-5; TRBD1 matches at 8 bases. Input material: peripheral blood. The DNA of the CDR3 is TGTGCCAGTAGTACGACAGGGGACAATCAGCCCCAGCATTTT. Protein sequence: CASSTTGDNQPQHF.